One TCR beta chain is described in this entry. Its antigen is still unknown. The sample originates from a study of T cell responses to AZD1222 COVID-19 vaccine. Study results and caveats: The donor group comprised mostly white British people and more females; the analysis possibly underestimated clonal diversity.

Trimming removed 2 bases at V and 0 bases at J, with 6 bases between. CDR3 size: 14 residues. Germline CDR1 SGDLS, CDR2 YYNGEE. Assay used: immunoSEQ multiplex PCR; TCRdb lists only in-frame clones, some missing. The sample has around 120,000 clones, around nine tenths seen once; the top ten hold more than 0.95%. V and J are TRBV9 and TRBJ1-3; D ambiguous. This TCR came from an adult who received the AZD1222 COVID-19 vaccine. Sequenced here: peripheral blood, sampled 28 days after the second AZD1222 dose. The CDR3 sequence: CASSVQDSGNTIYF. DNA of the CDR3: TGTGCCAGCAGCGTCCAGGACTCTGGAAACACCATATATTTT.